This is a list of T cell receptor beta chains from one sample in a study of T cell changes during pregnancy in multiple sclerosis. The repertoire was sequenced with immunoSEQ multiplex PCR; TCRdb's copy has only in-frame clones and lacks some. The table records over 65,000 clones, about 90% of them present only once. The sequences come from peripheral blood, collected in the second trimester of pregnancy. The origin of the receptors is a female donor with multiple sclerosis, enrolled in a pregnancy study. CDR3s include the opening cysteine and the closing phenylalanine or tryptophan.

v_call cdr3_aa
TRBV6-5 CASSYQNTGELFF
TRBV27 CASRRAAGDGYTF
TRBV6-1 CASSERVLAGGFGYNEQFF
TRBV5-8 CASSSIVFRGEKLFF
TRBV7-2 CASSSQRGPPVDTQYF
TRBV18 CASSRDSGEREAFF
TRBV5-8 CASSWIRGDTQYF
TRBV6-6 CASSAQPNYGYTF
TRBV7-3 CASSLGGTAYEQYF
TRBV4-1 CASSQLPRGRNTEAFF
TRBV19 CATRGTWNQPQHF
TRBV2 CASTVRRDGYTF
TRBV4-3 CASSQDVQGDRTEAFF